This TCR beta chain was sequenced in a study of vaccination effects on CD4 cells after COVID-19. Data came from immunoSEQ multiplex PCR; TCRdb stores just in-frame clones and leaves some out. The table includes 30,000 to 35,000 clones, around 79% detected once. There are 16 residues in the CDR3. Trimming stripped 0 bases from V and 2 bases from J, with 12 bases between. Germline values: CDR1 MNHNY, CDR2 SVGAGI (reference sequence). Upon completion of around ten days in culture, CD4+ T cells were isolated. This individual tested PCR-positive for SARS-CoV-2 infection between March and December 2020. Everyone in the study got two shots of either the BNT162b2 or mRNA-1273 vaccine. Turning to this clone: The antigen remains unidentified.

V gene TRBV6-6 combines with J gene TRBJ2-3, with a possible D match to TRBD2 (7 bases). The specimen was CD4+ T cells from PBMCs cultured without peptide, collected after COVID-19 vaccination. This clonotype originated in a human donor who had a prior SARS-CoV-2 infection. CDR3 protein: CASSYSGGPNTDTQYF. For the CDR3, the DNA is TGTGCCAGCAGTTACTCCGGGGGGCCAAACACAGATACGCAGTATTTT.